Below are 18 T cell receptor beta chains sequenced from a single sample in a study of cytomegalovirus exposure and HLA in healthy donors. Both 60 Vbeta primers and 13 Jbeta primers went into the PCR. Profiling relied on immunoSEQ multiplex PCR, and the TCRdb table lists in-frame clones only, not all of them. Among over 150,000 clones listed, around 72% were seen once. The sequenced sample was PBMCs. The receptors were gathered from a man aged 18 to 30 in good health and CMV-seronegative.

CDR3 protein: CASSQGGRAYEQYF. CDR3 bases: TGTGCCAGCAGCCAAGGTGGCAGGGCCTACGAGCAGTACTTC. The V and J genes are TRBV14 and TRBJ2-7, with a weak D call TRBD1 (5 bases). Between the trimmed V and J ends, which lost 1 base and 2 bases, there was a span of 9 bases. Germline V CDR1 and CDR2: SGHDN, FVKESK. CDR3 length: 14 amino acids.

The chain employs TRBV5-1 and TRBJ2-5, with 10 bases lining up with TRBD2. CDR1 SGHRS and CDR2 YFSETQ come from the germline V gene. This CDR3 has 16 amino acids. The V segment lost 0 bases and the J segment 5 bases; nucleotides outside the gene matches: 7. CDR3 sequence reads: CASSLGASGSVETQYF. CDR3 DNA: TGCGCCAGCAGCTTGGGGGCTAGCGGGAGTGTCGAGACCCAGTACTTC.

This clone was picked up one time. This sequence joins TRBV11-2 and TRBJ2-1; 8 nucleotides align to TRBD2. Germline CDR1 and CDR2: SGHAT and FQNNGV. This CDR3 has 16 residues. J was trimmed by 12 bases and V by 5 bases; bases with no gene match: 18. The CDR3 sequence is CASSLGGLGPGGGQFF. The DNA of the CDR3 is TGTGCCAGCAGCCTAGGGGGACTAGGGCCGGGGGGTGGGCAGTTCTTC.

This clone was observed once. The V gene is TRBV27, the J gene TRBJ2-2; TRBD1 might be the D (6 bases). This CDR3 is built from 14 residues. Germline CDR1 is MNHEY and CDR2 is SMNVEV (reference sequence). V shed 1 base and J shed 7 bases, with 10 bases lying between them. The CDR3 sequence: CASSLYRVGGELFF. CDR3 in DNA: TGTGCCAGCAGTTTATACAGGGTAGGCGGGGAGCTGTTTTTT.

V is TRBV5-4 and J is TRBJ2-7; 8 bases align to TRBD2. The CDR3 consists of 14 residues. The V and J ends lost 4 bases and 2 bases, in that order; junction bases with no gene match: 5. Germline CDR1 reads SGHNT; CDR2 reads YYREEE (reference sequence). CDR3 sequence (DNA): TGTGCCAGCAGCAAGCGGGAGTTCGCCTACGAGCAGTACTTC. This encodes CASSKREFAYEQYF. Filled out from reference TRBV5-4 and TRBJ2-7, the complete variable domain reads ETGVTQSPTHLIKTRGQQVTLRCSSQSGHNTVSWYQQALGQGPQFIFQYYREEENGRGNFPPRFSGLQFPNYSSELNVNALELDDSALYLCASSKREFAYEQYFGPGTRLTVT.

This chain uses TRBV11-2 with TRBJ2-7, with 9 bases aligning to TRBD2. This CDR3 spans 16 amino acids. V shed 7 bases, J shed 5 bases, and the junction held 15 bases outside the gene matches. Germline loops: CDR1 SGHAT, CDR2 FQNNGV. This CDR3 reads CASTPRAGTSTHEQYF. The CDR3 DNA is TGTGCCAGCACCCCCCGGGCCGGGACTAGCACCCACGAGCAGTACTTC.

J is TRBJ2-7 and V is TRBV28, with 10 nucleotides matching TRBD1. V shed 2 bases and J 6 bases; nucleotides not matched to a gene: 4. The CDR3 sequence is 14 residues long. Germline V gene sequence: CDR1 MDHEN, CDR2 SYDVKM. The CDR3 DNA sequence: TGTGCCAGCAGTTTAGGGGGGGACAGGGGCGAGCAGTACTTC. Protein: CASSLGGDRGEQYF.

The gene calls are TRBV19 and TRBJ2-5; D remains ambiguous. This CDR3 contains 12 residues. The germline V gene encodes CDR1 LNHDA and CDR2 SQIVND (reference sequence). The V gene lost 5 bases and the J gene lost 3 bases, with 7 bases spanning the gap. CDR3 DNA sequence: TGTGCCAGTAGTGGGCTTGAAGAGACCCAGTACTTC. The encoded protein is CASSGLEETQYF.

The CDR3 DNA sequence: TGCAGCGTTGAGACAGGGTCGTTAGAGCAGTTCTTC. Its translation is CSVETGSLEQFF. The gene calls are TRBV29-1 and TRBJ2-1, with 7 bases identical to TRBD1. CDR3 length: 12 amino acids. The germline V gene has CDR1 SQVTM and CDR2 ANQGSEA. J was trimmed by 10 bases and V by 3 bases; bases with no gene match: 6.

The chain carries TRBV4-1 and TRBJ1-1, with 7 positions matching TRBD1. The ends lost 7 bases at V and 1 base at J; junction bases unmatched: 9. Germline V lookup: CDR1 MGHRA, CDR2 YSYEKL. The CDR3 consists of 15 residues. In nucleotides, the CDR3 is TGCGCCAGCACCTCAGGGGGTAAGGCGAACACTGAAGCTTTCTTT. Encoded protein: CASTSGGKANTEAFF.

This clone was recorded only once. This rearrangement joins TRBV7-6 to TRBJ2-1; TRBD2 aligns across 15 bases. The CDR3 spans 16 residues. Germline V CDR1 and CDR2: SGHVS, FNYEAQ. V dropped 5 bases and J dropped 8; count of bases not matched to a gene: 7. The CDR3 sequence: CASSRTSGRGQDEQFF. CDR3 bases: TGTGCCAGCAGCCGGACTAGCGGGAGGGGTCAAGATGAGCAGTTCTTC.

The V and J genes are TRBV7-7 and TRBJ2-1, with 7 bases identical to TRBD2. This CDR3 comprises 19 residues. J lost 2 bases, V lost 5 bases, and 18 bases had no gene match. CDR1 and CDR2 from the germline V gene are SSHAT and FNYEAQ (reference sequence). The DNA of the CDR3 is TGTGCCAGCAGCCCGCTACCCCCCTCTAGCGGCGCCCCCTACAATGAGCAGTTCTTC. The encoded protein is CASSPLPPSSGAPYNEQFF.

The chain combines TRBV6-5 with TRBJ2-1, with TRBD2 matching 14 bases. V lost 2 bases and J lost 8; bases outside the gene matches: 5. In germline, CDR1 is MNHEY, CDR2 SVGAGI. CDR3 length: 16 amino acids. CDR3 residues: CASSYPGLAGADEQFF. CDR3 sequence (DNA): TGTGCCAGCAGTTACCCGGGACTAGCGGGAGCCGATGAGCAGTTCTTC.

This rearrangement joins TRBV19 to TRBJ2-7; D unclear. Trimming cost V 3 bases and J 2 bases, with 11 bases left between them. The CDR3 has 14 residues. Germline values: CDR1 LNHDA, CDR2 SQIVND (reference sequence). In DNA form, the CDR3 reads TGTGCCAGTAGTATTTCAGTGATTGCCTACGAGCAGTACTTC. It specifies CASSISVIAYEQYF.

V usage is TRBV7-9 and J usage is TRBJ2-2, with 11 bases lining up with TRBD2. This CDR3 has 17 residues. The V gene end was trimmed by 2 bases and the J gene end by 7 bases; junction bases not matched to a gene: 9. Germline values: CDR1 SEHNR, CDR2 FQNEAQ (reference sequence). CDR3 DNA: TGTGCCAGCAGCTTACTGTTAGCGGGAGGGCCCAGCGGGGAGCTGTTTTTT. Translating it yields CASSLLLAGGPSGELFF.

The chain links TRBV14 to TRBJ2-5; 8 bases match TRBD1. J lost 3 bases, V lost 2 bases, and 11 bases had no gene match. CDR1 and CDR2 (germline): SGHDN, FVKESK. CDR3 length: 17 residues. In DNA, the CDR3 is TGTGCCAGCAGCCAATGGGGCCGTCTGACAGGGGAAGAGACCCAGTACTTC. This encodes CASSQWGRLTGEETQYF.

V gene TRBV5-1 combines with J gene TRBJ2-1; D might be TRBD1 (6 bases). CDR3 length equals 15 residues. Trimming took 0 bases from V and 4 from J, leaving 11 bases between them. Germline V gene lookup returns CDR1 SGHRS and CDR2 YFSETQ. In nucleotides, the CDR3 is TGCGCCAGCAGCTTGGAAACAGGGTCGTACAATGAGCAGTTCTTC. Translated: CASSLETGSYNEQFF.

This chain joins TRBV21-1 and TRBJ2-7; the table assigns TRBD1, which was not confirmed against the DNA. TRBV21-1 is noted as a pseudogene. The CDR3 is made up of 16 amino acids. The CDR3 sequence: CASSKGAGAPLWEQYF. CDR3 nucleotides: TGTGCCAGCAGCAAAGGAGCAGGGGCCCCCTTATGGGAGCAGTACTTC.